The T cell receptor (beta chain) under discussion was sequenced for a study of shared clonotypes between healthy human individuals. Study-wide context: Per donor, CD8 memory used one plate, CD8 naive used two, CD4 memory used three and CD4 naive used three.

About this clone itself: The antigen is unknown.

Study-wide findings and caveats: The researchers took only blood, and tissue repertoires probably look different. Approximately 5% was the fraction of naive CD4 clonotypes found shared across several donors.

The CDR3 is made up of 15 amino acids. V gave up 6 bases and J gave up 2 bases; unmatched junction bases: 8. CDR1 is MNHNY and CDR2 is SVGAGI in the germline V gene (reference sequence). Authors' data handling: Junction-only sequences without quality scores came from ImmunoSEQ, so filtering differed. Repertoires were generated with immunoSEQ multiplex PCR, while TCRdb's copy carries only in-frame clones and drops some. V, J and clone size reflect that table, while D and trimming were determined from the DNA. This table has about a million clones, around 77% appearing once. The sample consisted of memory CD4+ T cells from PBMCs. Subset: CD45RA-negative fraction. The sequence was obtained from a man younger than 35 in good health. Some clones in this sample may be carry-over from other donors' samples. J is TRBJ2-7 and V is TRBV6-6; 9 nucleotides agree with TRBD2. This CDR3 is CASRRLAEGAYEQYF. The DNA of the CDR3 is TGTGCCAGCAGGAGACTAGCGGAAGGGGCCTACGAGCAGTACTTC.